This T cell receptor (beta chain) derives from a study of beta chain features in type 1 diabetes. Study conclusions and caveats: All four CD4+ subsets from Type 1 diabetes patients carried moderately but significantly shorter TCRB CDR3s.

About this clone itself: What it recognizes is unknown.

The CDR3 consists of 17 residues. The germline gives CDR1 KGHSH, CDR2 LQKENI. J was trimmed by 5 bases and V by 3 bases; bases with no gene match: 13. Of the isolated RNA, all was reverse transcribed, and so the sequenced material was expressed TCRB transcripts. Naive, central memory and regulatory T cell samples averaged around 3.9 million reads. Only in-frame clones appear in the TCRdb table, and some are missing; sequencing was by immunoSEQ multiplex PCR. The repertoire includes under 300,000 clones, about a tenth of them detected once, and approximately 0.015% sits in the top ten. V usage is TRBV18 and J usage is TRBJ2-1; 7 bases match TRBD1. Sequences were obtained from naive CD4+ T cells from blood. This sequence was found in a man aged 25-45 years with type 1 diabetes. CDR3 loop: CASSPYTDRVVHNEQFF. In DNA form, the CDR3 reads TGTGCCAGCTCACCTTATACAGACAGGGTTGTCCACAATGAGCAGTTCTTC.